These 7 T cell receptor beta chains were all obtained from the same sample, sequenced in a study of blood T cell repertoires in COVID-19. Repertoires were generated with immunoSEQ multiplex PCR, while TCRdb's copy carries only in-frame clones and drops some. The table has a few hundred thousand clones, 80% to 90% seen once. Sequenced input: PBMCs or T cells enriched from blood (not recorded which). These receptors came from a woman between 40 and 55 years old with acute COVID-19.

This chain's CDR3 is CASSSGGGAKNIQYF. DNA of the CDR3: TGTGCCAGCAGTTCCGGGGGGGGTGCCAAAAACATTCAGTACTTC. The gene calls are TRBV28 and TRBJ2-4; 8 positions match TRBD2. The CDR3 runs 15 residues. The germline gives CDR1 MDHEN, CDR2 SYDVKM. With 4 bases clipped from V and 1 base from J, the junction kept 3 bases outside the gene matches.

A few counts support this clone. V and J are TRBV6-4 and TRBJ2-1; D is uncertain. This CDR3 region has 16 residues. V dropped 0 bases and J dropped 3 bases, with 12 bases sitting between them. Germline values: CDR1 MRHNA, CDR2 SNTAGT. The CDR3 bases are TGTGCCAGCAGTGACTCGAACAGAGCCCTCTACAATGAGCAGTTCTTC. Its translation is CASSDSNRALYNEQFF.

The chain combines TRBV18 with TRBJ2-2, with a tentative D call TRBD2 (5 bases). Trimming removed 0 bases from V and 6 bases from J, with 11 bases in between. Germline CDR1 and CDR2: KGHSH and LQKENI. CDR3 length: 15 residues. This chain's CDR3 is CASSPPGSRPGELFF. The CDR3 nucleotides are TGTGCCAGCTCACCACCAGGGAGTAGGCCCGGGGAGCTGTTTTTT.

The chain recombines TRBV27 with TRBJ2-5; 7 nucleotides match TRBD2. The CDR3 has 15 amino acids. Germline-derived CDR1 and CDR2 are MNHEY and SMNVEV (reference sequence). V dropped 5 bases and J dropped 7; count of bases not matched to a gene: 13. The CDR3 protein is CASSPSMGGRLTQYF. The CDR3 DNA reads TGTGCCAGCAGTCCCTCAATGGGAGGGCGCTTGACCCAGTACTTC.

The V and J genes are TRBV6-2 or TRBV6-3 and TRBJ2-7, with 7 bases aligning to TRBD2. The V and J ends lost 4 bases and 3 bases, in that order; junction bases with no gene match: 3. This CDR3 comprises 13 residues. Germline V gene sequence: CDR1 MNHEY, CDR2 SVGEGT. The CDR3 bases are TGTGCCAGCAGTTGGGCTAGCGGCTACGAGCAGTACTTC. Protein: CASSWASGYEQYF.

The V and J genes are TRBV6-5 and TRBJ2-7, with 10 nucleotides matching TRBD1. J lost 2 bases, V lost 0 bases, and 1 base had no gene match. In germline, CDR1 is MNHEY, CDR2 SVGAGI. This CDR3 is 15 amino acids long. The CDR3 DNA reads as TGTGCCAGCAGTTACTCGGGACAGGGGACCTACGAGCAGTACTTC. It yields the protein CASSYSGQGTYEQYF.

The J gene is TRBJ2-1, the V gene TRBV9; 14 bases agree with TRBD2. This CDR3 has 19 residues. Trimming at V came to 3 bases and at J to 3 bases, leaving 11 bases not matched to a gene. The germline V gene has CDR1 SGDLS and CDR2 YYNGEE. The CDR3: CASSALSGLAGAFYNEQFF. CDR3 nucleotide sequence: TGTGCCAGCAGCGCCCTCTCGGGACTAGCGGGAGCGTTCTACAATGAGCAGTTCTTC.